The 26 T cell receptor beta chains below were found in one sample sequenced in a study of T cells in Graves' hyperthyroidism and ophthalmopathy. RNA transcripts yielded amplified TCR beta CDR3 regions. TCR CDR3 underwent first-round RT-PCR with the HTBI primer set. MiXCR, applied by TCRdb to the multiplex PCR reads, yields one record per CDR3 protein. The sample lists about 300,000 distinct CDR3 sequences; approximately 18% were seen once. The sequenced material came from blood. These receptors originate from a man in his forties or fifties with Graves' ophthalmopathy.

This chain connects TRBV7-8 to TRBJ2-1; 11 nucleotides align to TRBD2. The CDR3 has 16 amino acids. Trimming took 4 bases from V and 5 from J; bases not matched to a gene: 7. Germline V gene lookup returns CDR1 SGHVS and CDR2 FQNEAQ. In DNA form, the CDR3 reads TGTGCCAGCAGCTCCCGACTAGCGGGAAAACACAATGAGCAGTTCTTC. The encoded protein is CASSSRLAGKHNEQFF.

This clonotype was detected many times. This chain joins TRBV18 and TRBJ2-5; D may be TRBD2 (5 bases). CDR1 KGHSH and CDR2 LQKENI come from the germline V gene. CDR3 length: 13 amino acids. The V end lost 3 bases, the J end lost 5 bases, and 10 bases lay between the germline ends. This CDR3 reads CASSPGLGETQYF. The CDR3 bases are TGTGCCAGCTCACCCGGACTGGGGGAGACCCAGTACTTC. The full variable domain, with the rest looked up from reference TRBV18 and TRBJ2-5, is NAGVMQNPRHLVRRRGQEARLRCSPMKGHSHVYWYRQLPEEGLKFMVYLQKENIIDESGMPKERFSAEFPKEGPSILRIQQVVRGDSAAYFCASSPGLGETQYFGPGTRLLVL.

This chain links TRBV10-2 with TRBJ2-1; D is possibly TRBD1 (5 bases). The CDR3 runs 14 residues. The V gene's germline CDR1 is WSHSY and CDR2 SAAADI. The V gene lost 2 bases and the J gene lost 5 bases, with 10 bases spanning the gap. The CDR3 is CASSEPGYNNEQFF. In DNA form, the CDR3 reads TGCGCCAGCAGTGAGCCAGGGTATAACAATGAGCAGTTCTTC.

V usage is TRBV28 and J usage is TRBJ2-2; TRBD2 might be the D (5 bases). The CDR3 has 15 residues. From germline, CDR1 is MDHEN and CDR2 SYDVKM. V was pared by 6 bases and J by 3 bases, with 14 bases between. CDR3: CASSHSADYTGELFF. In DNA form, the CDR3 reads TGTGCCAGCAGCCATTCGGCGGACTACACCGGGGAGCTGTTTTTT.

This clonotype was found a few times. The genes are TRBV19 and TRBJ2-3, with a weak D call TRBD1 (6 bases). Trimming took 7 bases from V and 2 from J, leaving 13 bases between them. This CDR3 contains 14 residues. Germline lookup yields CDR1 LNHDA and CDR2 SQIVND (reference sequence). The CDR3 nucleotides are TGTGCCAGTAATCAGGGGATTGACACAGATACGCAGTATTTT. Its translation: CASNQGIDTDTQYF.

This clonotype was seen repeatedly, ten times or more. This chain links TRBV7-3 with TRBJ2-5, with TRBD1 as a possible D gene (6 bases). CDR3 length: 17 residues. V lost 2 bases, J lost 7 bases, and 23 bases lay in between. CDR1 is SGHTA and CDR2 is FQGTGA in the germline V gene. CDR3 sequence: CASSLGGPGHLKGTQYF. For the CDR3, the DNA is TGTGCCAGCAGCTTAGGGGGACCGGGACATCTTAAAGGGACCCAGTACTTC.

This clonotype was detected only a few times. The chain carries TRBV5-1 and TRBJ1-1; TRBD1 aligns across 7 bases. Germline assignment: CDR1 SGHRS and CDR2 YFSETQ. CDR3 length equals 14 residues. V trimming: 1 base; J trimming: 4 bases; junction bases outside the gene matches: 4. CDR3 region: CASSLTTGSTEAFF. The CDR3 bases are TGCGCCAGCAGCTTGACGACAGGGAGCACTGAAGCTTTCTTT.

This clonotype was picked up a small number of times. The genes are TRBV12-3 or TRBV12-4 and TRBJ1-3; TRBD1 aligns across 7 bases. Trimming cost V 5 bases and J 2 bases; bases outside gene matches: 6. The CDR3 sequence is 15 residues long. The CDR3 region has the DNA TGTGCCAGCAGTCCCCCAGGGGGGACTGGAAACACCATATATTTT. Residues: CASSPPGGTGNTIYF.

This chain uses TRBV3-1 with TRBJ2-7; the match to TRBD1 covers 8 bases. Trimming cost V 2 bases and J 2 bases; bases outside gene matches: 8. Germline CDR1 reads LGHDT; CDR2 reads YNNKEL (reference sequence). There are 16 residues in the CDR3. The CDR3 DNA sequence: TGTGCCAGCAGCCAATTCCGGGACAGGCCCCCCTACGAGCAGTACTTC. It is translated as CASSQFRDRPPYEQYF.

There are many counts of this clonotype. The rearrangement links TRBV12-3 or TRBV12-4 to TRBJ2-4; 7 bases line up with TRBD1. The junction had 4 bases not matched to a gene; V was cut back by 0 bases and J by 5 bases. The length of the CDR3 is 15 residues. The CDR3: CASSLAGGRENIQYF. CDR3 bases: TGTGCCAGCAGTTTAGCAGGGGGCAGGGAAAACATTCAGTACTTC.

This clonotype has more than one count but fewer than ten. The CDR3 DNA is TGTGCCAGCAGCTTGTTCGGGGTATACGAGCAGTACTTC. Translation gives CASSLFGVYEQYF. The chain has TRBV5-6 and TRBJ2-7; D possibly corresponds to TRBD2 (5 bases). The CDR3 runs 13 residues. The V end lost 1 base, the J end lost 4 bases, and 9 bases lay between the germline ends. Germline CDR1 is SGHDT and CDR2 is YYEEEE.

This clonotype has just a few counts. The rearrangement uses TRBV6-1 and TRBJ1-4, with 7 nucleotides matching TRBD1. The CDR3 has 15 residues. Looked up from germline, CDR1 is MNHNS and CDR2 is SASEGT. The V and J ends lost 4 bases and 3 bases, in that order; junction bases with no gene match: 5. CDR3 loop: CASSANRGSNEKLFF. The CDR3 DNA is TGTGCCAGCAGTGCAAACAGGGGCTCTAATGAAAAACTGTTTTTT.

To note about this clonotype: A much larger clone differs by one base, so this may be a read error. The V gene is TRBV2, the J gene TRBJ1-2; D perhaps matches TRBD1 (5 bases). Trimming left V 8 bases short and J 8 bases short, with 15 bases between. The CDR3 is made up of 12 amino acids. Germline-derived CDR1 and CDR2 are SNHLY and FYNNEI. The CDR3 protein is CASGVGADGYTF. The CDR3 region has the DNA TGTGCCAGCGGGGTAGGGGCTGACGGCTACACCTTC.

In this sample, this clonotype turned up many times. The chain employs TRBV2 and TRBJ1-2, with a tentative D call TRBD1 (5 bases). Germline V CDR1 and CDR2: SNHLY, FYNNEI. The CDR3 runs 13 residues. Trimming removed 2 bases at V and 7 bases at J, with 11 bases between. The DNA for the CDR3 is TGTGCCAGCAGTGAACCCCCAGGGACTGGCTACACCTTC. Encoded protein: CASSEPPGTGYTF.

This clonotype was counted many times. The rearrangement joins TRBV5-5 to TRBJ1-3; 7 bases fit TRBD1. The CDR3 has 15 residues. The germline V gene encodes CDR1 SGHKS and CDR2 YYEKEE (reference sequence). The junction had 5 bases not matched to a gene; V was cut back by 5 bases and J by 0 bases. The DNA of the CDR3 is TGTGCCAGCAGTATAGACAGGGCCTCTGGAAACACCATATATTTT. Its protein product is CASSIDRASGNTIYF.

This clonotype was seen ten or more times. The chain uses TRBV6-2 or TRBV6-3 and TRBJ2-1; 12 nucleotides agree with TRBD2. The germline gives CDR1 MNHEY, CDR2 SVGEGT. V shed 5 bases and J 1 base; nucleotides not matched to a gene: 9. The CDR3 extends over 18 amino acids. CDR3 in amino acids: CASSPLTSGRSSYNEQFF. DNA of the CDR3: TGTGCCAGCAGTCCCCTGACTAGCGGGAGAAGTTCCTACAATGAGCAGTTCTTC.

This clonotype has just a few counts. This chain uses TRBV20-1 with TRBJ2-3; TRBD2 aligns across 12 bases. V lost 2 bases and J lost 4; bases outside the gene matches: 4. The CDR3 is 15 amino acids. Germline loops: CDR1 DFQATT, CDR2 SNEGSKA (reference sequence). As DNA, the CDR3 is TGCAGTGCTAGACCTCTAGCGGGAGGGCCAGATACGCAGTATTTT. This translates into CSARPLAGGPDTQYF.

This clonotype was observed a few times. The chain carries TRBV20-1 and TRBJ2-5, with 11 bases fitting TRBD1. The V gene's germline CDR1 is DFQATT and CDR2 SNEGSKA (reference sequence). The CDR3 has 13 residues. The trim removed 6 bases at V and 5 bases at J, leaving 5 bases unmatched. CDR3 residues: CSARTGGEETQYF. The CDR3 DNA reads TGCAGTGCAAGGACAGGGGGCGAGGAGACCCAGTACTTC.

The CDR3 region is CASSFGGYNQPQHF. The CDR3 nucleotides read TGTGCCAGCAGTTTCGGGGGTTACAATCAGCCCCAGCATTTT. This chain connects TRBV27 to TRBJ1-5, with D possibly TRBD1 on 5 matching bases. There are 14 residues in the CDR3. Germline CDR1 MNHEY, CDR2 SMNVEV (reference sequence). V shed 3 bases and J shed 3 bases, with 9 bases lying between them.

The V call is TRBV18, the J call TRBJ1-1; weak D call: TRBD1 (6 bases). Germline V lookup: CDR1 KGHSH, CDR2 LQKENI. V gave up 5 bases and J gave up 2 bases, with 15 bases separating them. This CDR3 comprises 15 residues. The CDR3 here is CASSSTGQRNTEAFF. The CDR3 region has the DNA TGTGCCAGCTCATCGACCGGACAGAGAAACACTGAAGCTTTCTTT.

This clonotype has a handful of counts. The chain joins TRBV29-1 to TRBJ1-4; TRBD1 might be the D (5 bases). The CDR3 is made up of 14 amino acids. In germline, CDR1 is SQVTM, CDR2 ANQGSEA. V was trimmed by 0 bases and J by 6 bases, leaving 11 bases between them. CDR3 in amino acids: CSVEDRDGHEKLFF. The DNA of the CDR3 is TGCAGCGTTGAAGATCGGGACGGCCATGAAAAACTGTTTTTT. Combining the CDR3 with reference TRBV29-1 and TRBJ1-4 gives the whole variable domain SAVISQKPSRDICQRGTSLTIQCQVDSQVTMMFWYRQQPGQSLTLIATANQGSEATYESGFVIDKFPISRPNLTFSTLTVSNMSPEDSSIYLCSVEDRDGHEKLFFGSGTQLSVL.

The gene calls are TRBV7-9 and TRBJ1-4; D perhaps matches TRBD1 (6 bases). Between the trimmed V and J ends, which lost 11 bases and 7 bases, there was a span of 23 bases. Looked up from germline, CDR1 is SEHNR and CDR2 is FQNEAQ (reference sequence). The CDR3 covers 15 residues. The CDR3 DNA is TGTGCCCCGAAGCGAGGGGGGCACCGGGCTGAAAAACTGTTTTTT. Translating gives CAPKRGGHRAEKLFF.

This clonotype was seen a few times. The chain recombines TRBV12-3 or TRBV12-4 with TRBJ1-4, with D perhaps matching TRBD1 (6 bases). Trimming took off 2 bases at V and 7 bases at J, with 8 bases between the two ends. The CDR3 spans 13 residues. The CDR3 sequence is CASSLTGAEKLFF. In nucleotides, the CDR3 is TGTGCCAGCAGTTTAACGGGGGCTGAAAAACTGTTTTTT.

J is TRBJ2-7 and V is TRBV6-1; maybe TRBD2 (6 bases). Trimming took off 5 bases at V and 2 bases at J, with 13 bases between the two ends. Germline loops: CDR1 MNHNS, CDR2 SASEGT. The CDR3 has 14 residues. The CDR3 loop is CASSPTGTPYEQYF. The CDR3, as DNA: TGTGCCAGCAGTCCCACCGGGACTCCCTACGAGCAGTACTTC.

This clonotype has just a few counts. This chain links TRBV6-1 with TRBJ2-1; 10 nucleotides line up with TRBD1. The germline gives CDR1 MNHNS, CDR2 SASEGT. CDR3 length equals 12 residues. Losses at the gene ends were 10 bases for V and 7 bases for J; bases not matched to a gene: 4. CDR3 in DNA: TGTGCCACGGACAGGGGGGGGAATGAGCAGTTCTTC. Translating it yields CATDRGGNEQFF.

The rearrangement uses TRBV30 and TRBJ1-1, with a tentative D call TRBD1 (5 bases). The germline CDR1 and CDR2 sequences are GTSNPN and SVGIG (reference sequence). CDR3 length equals 12 residues. Trimming cost V 1 base and J 6 bases, with 9 bases left between them. The CDR3 region is CAWSGGEPEAFF. CDR3 nucleotides: TGTGCCTGGAGTGGGGGGGAACCTGAAGCTTTCTTT.